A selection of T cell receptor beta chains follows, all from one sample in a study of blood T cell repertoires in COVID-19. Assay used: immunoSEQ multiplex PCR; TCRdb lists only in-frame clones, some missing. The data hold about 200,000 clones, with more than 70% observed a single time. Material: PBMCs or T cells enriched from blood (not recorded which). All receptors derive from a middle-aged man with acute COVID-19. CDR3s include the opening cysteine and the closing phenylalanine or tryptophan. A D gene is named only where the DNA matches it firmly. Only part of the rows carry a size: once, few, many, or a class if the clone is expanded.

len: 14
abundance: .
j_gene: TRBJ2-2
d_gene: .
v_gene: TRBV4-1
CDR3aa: CASSQAQIPGELFF
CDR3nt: TGCGCCAGCAGCCAAGCCCAAATCCCCGGGGAGCTGTTTTTT

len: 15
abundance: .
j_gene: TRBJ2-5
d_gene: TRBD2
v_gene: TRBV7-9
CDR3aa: CASSRGTSGSETQYF
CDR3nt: TGTGCCAGCAGCCGAGGGACTAGCGGGAGTGAGACCCAGTACTTC

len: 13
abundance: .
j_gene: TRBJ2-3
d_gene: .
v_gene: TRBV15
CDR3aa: CATAGIYTDTQYF
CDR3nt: TGTGCCACCGCAGGAATATACACAGATACGCAGTATTTT

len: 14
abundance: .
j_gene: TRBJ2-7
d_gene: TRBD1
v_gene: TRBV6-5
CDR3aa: CASNPSTGRKEQYF
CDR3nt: TGTGCCAGCAACCCCTCGACAGGGAGAAAGGAGCAGTACTTC

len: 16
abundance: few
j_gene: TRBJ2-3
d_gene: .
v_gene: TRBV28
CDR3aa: CASSTLGDKDTDTQYF
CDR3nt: TGTGCCAGCAGTACTCTCGGGGACAAAGACACAGATACGCAGTATTTT

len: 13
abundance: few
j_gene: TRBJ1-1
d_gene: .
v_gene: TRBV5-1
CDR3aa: CASSFGLDTEAFF
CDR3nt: TGCGCCAGCAGTTTCGGCCTAGACACTGAAGCTTTCTTT

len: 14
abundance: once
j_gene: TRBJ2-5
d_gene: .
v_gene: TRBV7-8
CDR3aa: CASSSTFGQETQYF
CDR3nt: TGTGCCAGCAGCTCAACCTTCGGTCAAGAGACCCAGTACTTC

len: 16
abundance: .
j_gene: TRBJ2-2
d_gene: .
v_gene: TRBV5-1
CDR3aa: CASSSLQGANTGELFF
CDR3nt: TGCGCCAGCAGCTCGCTACAGGGCGCGAACACCGGGGAGCTGTTTTTT

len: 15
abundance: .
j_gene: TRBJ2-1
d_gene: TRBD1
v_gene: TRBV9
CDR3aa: CASADRETPYNEQFF
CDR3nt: TGTGCCAGTGCGGACAGGGAGACCCCCTACAATGAGCAGTTCTTC

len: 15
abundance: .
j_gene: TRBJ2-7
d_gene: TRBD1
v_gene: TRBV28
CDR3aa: CASSSSGTGVEEQYF
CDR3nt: TGTGCCAGCAGTTCCTCCGGGACAGGGGTGGAGGAGCAGTACTTC

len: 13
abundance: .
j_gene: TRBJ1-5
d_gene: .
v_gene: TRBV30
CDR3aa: CAWSVSRHQPQHF
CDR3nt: TGTGCCTGGAGTGTTAGCCGCCATCAGCCCCAGCATTTT

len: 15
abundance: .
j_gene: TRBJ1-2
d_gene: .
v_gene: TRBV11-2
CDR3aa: CASSATGSTTYGYTF
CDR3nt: TGTGCCAGCAGCGCCACAGGGTCCACCACCTATGGCTACACCTTC

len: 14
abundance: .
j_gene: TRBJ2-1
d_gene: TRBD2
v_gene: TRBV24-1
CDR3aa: CATQGVAGVYEQFF
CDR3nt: TGTGCCACCCAGGGGGTAGCGGGAGTGTATGAGCAGTTCTTC

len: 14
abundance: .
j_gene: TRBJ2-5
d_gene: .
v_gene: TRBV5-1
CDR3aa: CASSLRGLKETQYF
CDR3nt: TGCGCCAGCAGCTTGCGGGGGTTGAAGGAGACCCAGTACTTC

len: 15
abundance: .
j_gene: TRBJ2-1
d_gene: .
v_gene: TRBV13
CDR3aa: CASSHPSESYNEQFF
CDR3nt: TGTGCCAGCAGCCACCCTAGTGAGTCCTACAATGAGCAGTTCTTC

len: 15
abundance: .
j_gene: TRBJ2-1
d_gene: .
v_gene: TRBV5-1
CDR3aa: CASSLRLGAYNEQFF
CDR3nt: TGCGCCAGCAGCTTAAGACTAGGAGCATACAATGAGCAGTTCTTC

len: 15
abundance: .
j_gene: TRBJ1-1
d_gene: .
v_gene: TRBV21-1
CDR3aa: CASSRRKPKNTEAFF
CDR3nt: TGTGCCAGCAGTCGTAGAAAACCGAAGAACACTGAAGCTTTCTTT

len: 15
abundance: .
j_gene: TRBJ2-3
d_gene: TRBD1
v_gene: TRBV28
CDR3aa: CASSLLGQGTDTQYF
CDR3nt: TGTGCCAGCAGTTTATTGGGACAGGGAACAGATACGCAGTATTTT

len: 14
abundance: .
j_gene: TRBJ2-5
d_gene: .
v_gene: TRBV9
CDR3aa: CASSGRQAQETQYF
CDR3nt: TGTGCCAGCAGCGGGCGACAGGCCCAAGAGACCCAGTACTTC

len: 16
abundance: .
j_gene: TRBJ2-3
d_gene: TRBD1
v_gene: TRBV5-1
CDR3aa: CASSLGWDRVPDTQYF
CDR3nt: TGCGCCAGCAGCTTGGGGTGGGACAGGGTACCAGATACGCAGTATTTT

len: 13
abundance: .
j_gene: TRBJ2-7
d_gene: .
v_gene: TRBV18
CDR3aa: CASSPPTYYEQYF
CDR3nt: TGTGCCAGCTCGCCCCCGACATATTACGAGCAGTACTTC

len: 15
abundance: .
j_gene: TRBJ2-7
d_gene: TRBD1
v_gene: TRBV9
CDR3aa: CASSERGTVLGEQYF
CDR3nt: TGTGCCAGCAGCGAGAGGGGGACAGTCCTGGGGGAGCAGTACTTC

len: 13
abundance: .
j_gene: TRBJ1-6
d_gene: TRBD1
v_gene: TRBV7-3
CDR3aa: CASSLTGESPLHF
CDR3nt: TGTGCCAGCAGCTTGACAGGGGAATCACCCCTCCACTTT

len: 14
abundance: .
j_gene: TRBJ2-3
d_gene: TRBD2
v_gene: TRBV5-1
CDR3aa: CASSRGGPADTQYF
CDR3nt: TGCGCCAGCAGCCGGGGGGGCCCCGCAGATACGCAGTATTTT

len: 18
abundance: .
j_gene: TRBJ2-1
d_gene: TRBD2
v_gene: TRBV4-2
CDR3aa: CASSPEISTSGRNSEQFF
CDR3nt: TGTGCCAGCAGTCCAGAAATCTCTACTAGCGGGAGGAACAGTGAGCAGTTCTTC

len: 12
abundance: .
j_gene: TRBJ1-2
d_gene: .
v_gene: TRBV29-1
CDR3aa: CSVKGLEAGYTF
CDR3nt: TGCAGCGTTAAGGGACTTGAGGCTGGCTACACCTTC